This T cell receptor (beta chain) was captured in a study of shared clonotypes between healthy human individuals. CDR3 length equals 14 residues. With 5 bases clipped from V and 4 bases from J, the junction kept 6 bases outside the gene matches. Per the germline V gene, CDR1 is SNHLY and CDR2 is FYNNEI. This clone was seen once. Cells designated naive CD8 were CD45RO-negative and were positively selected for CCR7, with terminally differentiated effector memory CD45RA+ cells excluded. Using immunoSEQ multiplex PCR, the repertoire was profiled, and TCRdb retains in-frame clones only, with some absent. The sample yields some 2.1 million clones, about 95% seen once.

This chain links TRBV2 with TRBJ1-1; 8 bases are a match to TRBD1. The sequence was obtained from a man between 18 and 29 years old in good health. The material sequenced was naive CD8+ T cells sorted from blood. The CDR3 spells CASSLTGVVTEAFF. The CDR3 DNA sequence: TGTGCCAGCAGTTTGACAGGGGTGGTCACTGAAGCTTTCTTT.